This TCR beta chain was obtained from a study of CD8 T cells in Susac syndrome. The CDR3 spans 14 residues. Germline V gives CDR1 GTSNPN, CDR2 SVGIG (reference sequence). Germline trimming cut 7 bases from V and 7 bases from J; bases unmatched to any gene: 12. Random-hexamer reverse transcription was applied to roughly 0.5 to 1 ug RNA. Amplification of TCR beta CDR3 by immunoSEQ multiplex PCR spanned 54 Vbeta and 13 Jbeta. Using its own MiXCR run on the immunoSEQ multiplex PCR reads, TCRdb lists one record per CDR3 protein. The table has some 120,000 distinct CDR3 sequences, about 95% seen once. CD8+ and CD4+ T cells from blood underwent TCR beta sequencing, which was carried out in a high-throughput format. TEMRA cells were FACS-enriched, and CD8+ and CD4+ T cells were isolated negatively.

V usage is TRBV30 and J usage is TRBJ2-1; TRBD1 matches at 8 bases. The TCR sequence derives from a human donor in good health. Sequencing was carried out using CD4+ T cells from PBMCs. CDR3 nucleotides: TGTGCCTCCTCGGCAGGGGGCGCGGGGAATGAGCAGTTCTTC. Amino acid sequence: CASSAGGAGNEQFF. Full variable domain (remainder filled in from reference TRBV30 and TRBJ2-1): SQTIHQWPATLVQPVGSPLSLECTVEGTSNPNLYWYRQAAGRGLQLLFYSVGIGQISSEVPQNLSASRPQDRQFILSSKKLLLSDSGFYLCASSAGGAGNEQFFGPGTRLTVL.